This T cell receptor (beta chain) is drawn from a study of Ad26.COV2.S vaccination and SARS-CoV-2 variants. This table comes from immunoSEQ multiplex PCR, and its TCRdb copy is limited to in-frame clones, with some not included. Among more than 120,000 clones, 70% to 90% were seen once, and the ten largest hold 4.5% to 6%. Between the trimmed V and J ends, which lost 0 bases and 4 bases, there was a span of 10 bases. CDR3 length: 14 residues. Germline V gene sequence: CDR1 SGHRS, CDR2 YFSETQ. The V and J genes are TRBV5-1 and TRBJ1-2, with no clear D. The TCR comes from a human donor who had recovered from COVID-19. The specimen comprised peripheral blood, sampled after recovery from COVID-19. The CDR3: CASSLAYNLYGYTF. In nucleotides, the CDR3 is TGCGCCAGCAGCTTGGCTTATAACCTCTATGGCTACACCTTC. The variable domain in full, with the rest retrieved from reference TRBV5-1 and TRBJ1-2, is KAGVTQTPRYLIKTRGQQVTLSCSPISGHRSVSWYQQTPGQGLQFLFEYFSETQRNKGNFPGRFSGRQFSNSRSEMNVSTLELGDSALYLCASSLAYNLYGYTFGSGTRLTVV.